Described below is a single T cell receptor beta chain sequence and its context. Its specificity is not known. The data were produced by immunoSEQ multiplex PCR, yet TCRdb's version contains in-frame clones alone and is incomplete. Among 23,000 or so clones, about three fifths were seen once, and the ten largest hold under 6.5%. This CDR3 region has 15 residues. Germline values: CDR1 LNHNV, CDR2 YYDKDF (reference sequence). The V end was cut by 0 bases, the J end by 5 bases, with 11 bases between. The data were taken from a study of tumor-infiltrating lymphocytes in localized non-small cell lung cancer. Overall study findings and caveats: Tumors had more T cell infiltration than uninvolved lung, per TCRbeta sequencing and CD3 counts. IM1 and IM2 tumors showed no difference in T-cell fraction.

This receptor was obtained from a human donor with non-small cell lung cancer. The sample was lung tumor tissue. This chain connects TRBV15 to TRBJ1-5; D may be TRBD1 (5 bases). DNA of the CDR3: TGTGCCACCAGCAGAGAAGGGACTCCCGATCAGCCCCAGCATTTT. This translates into CATSREGTPDQPQHF.